One and the same sample provided the 30 T cell receptor beta chains below, sequenced in a study of tumor and adjacent non-tumor tissue in lung cancer. No cell sorting was done before RNA was extracted from the tissue. Distant lung tissue was collected more than 3 cm away from the tumor edge. Three rounds of nested PCR, following a modified ARM-PCR protocol, produced the TCRbeta library. TCRdb reprocessed the multiplex PCR reads with MiXCR, giving one entry per CDR3 protein. The table lists about 90,000 distinct CDR3 sequences, roughly 77% of them singletons. Sequencing used distant non-tumor lung tissue. Receptors were obtained from a woman in her forties or fifties with non-small cell lung cancer.

Details on this clonotype: The junction differs from germline at one of its ends, possibly a read error. This chain links TRBV6-2 or TRBV6-3 with TRBJ2-4, with TRBD2 as a possible D gene (6 bases). This CDR3 comprises 14 residues. In germline, CDR1 is MNHEY, CDR2 SVGEGT. As DNA, the CDR3 is TGTGCAAGCAGAAACCCGGGACTGGAAGACATTCAGTACTTC. Translation: CASRNPGLEDIQYF.

The genes are TRBV4-1 and TRBJ2-2; the D is unclear. The CDR3 extends over 16 amino acids. V was cut by 1 base and J by 6 bases, with 15 bases left in between. Germline lookup yields CDR1 MGHRA and CDR2 YSYEKL. CDR3 bases: TGCGCCAGCAGCCAAGCCGGCTCGATTAACTCCGGGGAGCTGTTTTTT. As protein: CASSQAGSINSGELFF.

Note on this clonotype: Given the absence of the conserved phenylalanine or tryptophan at the CDR3 end, a read error is likely. The chain joins TRBV4-2 to TRBJ2-3; no definite D call. V was shortened by 9 bases and J by 6 bases, with 25 bases between the two germline ends. The CDR3 has 16 amino acids. CDR1 and CDR2 from the germline V gene are LGHNA and YNFKEQ. The DNA of the CDR3 is TGTGCCAGTAACCAAGATATGGCAGTTACCCAGGATACGCAGTATTGT. Translating it yields CASNQDMAVTQDTQYC.

On this clonotype itself: Mismatch with germline at one junction end may stem from a read error. The CDR3: CSVGRGQDNSEAFF. DNA for the CDR3: TGCAGTGTTGGGAGGGGACAGGACAACTCTGAAGCTTTCTTT. The chain combines TRBV29-1 with TRBJ1-1; 8 bases match TRBD1. In germline, CDR1 is SQVTM, CDR2 ANQGSEA. The CDR3 is 14 amino acids.

Of note for this clonotype: Compared with germline, one end of the junction differs, possibly owing to a read error. The V call is TRBV6-5, the J call TRBJ2-7; 8 bases align to TRBD1. The length of the CDR3 is 15 residues. Germline CDR1 and CDR2: MNHEY and SVGAGI. CDR3 sequence: CASGYSNRGFYEQYF. CDR3 nucleotide sequence: TGTGCCAGTGGTTACTCCAACAGGGGGTTCTACGAGCAGTACTTT.

A note on this clonotype: The germline gene is not matched at one end of the junction; a read error may be the cause. The rearrangement links TRBV11-2 to TRBJ2-6; D not resolved. The germline V gene encodes CDR1 SGHAT and CDR2 FQNNGV. The CDR3 runs 13 residues. The CDR3 spells CTSSLGSSNVLTF. The CDR3 coding sequence is TGCACCAGCAGCTTAGGGTCGTCCAACGTCCTGACTTTC.

In this sample, this clonotype turned up many times. This rearrangement joins TRBV2 to TRBJ2-7; tentatively, D is TRBD1 (5 bases). The germline V and J ends were trimmed by 4 bases and 5 bases, with 9 bases remaining between them. The CDR3 is 12 amino acids. Germline V lookup: CDR1 SNHLY, CDR2 FYNNEI. CDR3 in DNA: TGTGCCAGCAGTGTAAGGGGCGACGAGCAGTACTTC. It codes for CASSVRGDEQYF. Using reference TRBV2 and TRBJ2-7 for the parts outside the CDR3, the full variable domain is EPEVTQTPSHQVTQMGQEVILRCVPISNHLYFYWYRQILGQKVEFLVSFYNNEISEKSEIFDDQFSVERPDGSNFTLKIRSTKLEDSAMYFCASSVRGDEQYFGPGTRLTVT.

This clonotype was seen a few times. One end of the junction does not line up with germline, which may come from a read error. This chain joins TRBV11-3 and TRBJ1-1; maybe TRBD1 (5 bases). This CDR3 has 15 amino acids. Germline V CDR1 and CDR2: SGHNT, YENEEA. CDR3 nucleotide sequence: TGTACCAGCAGCCAACCGGACATCGGGAACACTGAAGCTTTCTTC. This gives the protein CTSSQPDIGNTEAFF.

The CDR3 DNA is TGTGCCATCAATGGGCAGACAGACTCCTGGAGCTACACCTTC. Residues: CAINGQTDSWSYTF. V usage is TRBV10-3 and J usage is TRBJ1-2, with D possibly being TRBD1 (5 bases). This CDR3 is built from 14 residues. Germline lookup yields CDR1 ENHRY and CDR2 SYGVKD. V shed 7 bases and J shed 9 bases, with 21 bases lying between them.

This clonotype was counted a single time. The junction differs from germline at one of its ends, possibly a read error. The chain uses TRBV5-4 and TRBJ1-4; TRBD1 aligns across 10 bases. Germline CDR1 reads SGHNT; CDR2 reads YYREEE (reference sequence). This CDR3 spans 14 amino acids. DNA of the CDR3: TGTACCAGCTGCTTGGACAGGGGGACTGAAAAACTGTTTTTT. Amino acids: CTSCLDRGTEKLFF.

Details on this clonotype: Relative to the germline gene, one junction end is altered; a read error may explain this. The rearrangement links TRBV6-4 to TRBJ2-2, with TRBD2 as a possible D gene (5 bases). The CDR3 covers 14 residues. Germline V gene lookup returns CDR1 MRHNA and CDR2 SNTAGT. The CDR3 coding sequence is TGTACCAGCAATGAAGCGGAGAAGACAGGGGAGCTGTTTTTT. This encodes CTSNEAEKTGELFF.

Regarding this clonotype: At one end, the junction sequence differs from germline, possibly due to a read error. This chain connects TRBV28 to TRBJ2-1, with D maybe TRBD2 (6 bases). The CDR3 loop spans 16 amino acids. Germline CDR1 and CDR2: MDHEN and SYDVKM. The CDR3 bases are TGTGCCAGCAGTTCTCCCGCGGGAATCCCACACAATGAGGAGTTCTTC. It translates to CASSSPAGIPHNEEFF.

About this clonotype: Being one base from a much bigger clone, this may be a read error. This CDR3 fails to terminate in the conserved phenylalanine or tryptophan, so it likely reflects a read error. This chain uses TRBV24-1 with TRBJ2-5; no reliable D call. The V end was cut by 2 bases, the J end by 2 bases, with 2 bases between. This CDR3 is 12 amino acids long. Germline lookup yields CDR1 KGHDR and CDR2 SFDVKD. CDR3 in amino acids: CATSDWQETQYL. The DNA for the CDR3 is TGTGCCACCAGTGATTGGCAAGAGACCCAGTACTTA.

On this clonotype itself: One end of the junction fails to match germline, which may point to a read error. This chain connects TRBV6-5 to TRBJ2-7, with a tentative D call TRBD1 (5 bases). This CDR3 has 14 residues. Looked up from germline, CDR1 is MNHEY and CDR2 is SVGAGI. CDR3 in DNA: TGTACCAGCAGACCGCAGGGTCGAACCTACGAGCATTACTTC. This encodes CTSRPQGRTYEHYF.

This clonotype has ten or more counts. V and J are TRBV24-1 and TRBJ2-6; no definite D call. The CDR3 is made up of 13 amino acids. V dropped 7 bases and J dropped 0 bases, with 3 bases sitting between them. Germline V lookup: CDR1 KGHDR, CDR2 SFDVKD. CDR3 sequence (DNA): TGTGCCACCAGCGCCTCTGGGGCCAACGTCCTGACTTTC. Encoded protein: CATSASGANVLTF.

About this clonotype: This clone may be a read error of a much larger clone one base away. The CDR3 sequence: CSANSRVVDEQLF. CDR3 coding DNA: TGCAGTGCCAATAGCCGGGTGGTGGATGAGCAGTTATTC. The chain combines TRBV20-1 with TRBJ2-1; D not resolved. The CDR3 loop spans 13 amino acids. Germline lookup yields CDR1 DFQATT and CDR2 SNEGSKA (reference sequence).

Comments on this clonotype: A much larger clone is a single base away; this may be a read error. The chain employs TRBV20-1 and TRBJ2-2; D might be TRBD2 (6 bases). The CDR3 sequence is 13 residues long. Germline V CDR1 and CDR2: DFQATT, SNEGSKA (reference sequence). CDR3 protein: CSGTPKGTGELFF. CDR3 nucleotide sequence: TGCAGCGGGACTCCTAAGGGTACCGGGGAGCTGTTTTTT.

On this clonotype: One junction end does not reproduce the germline sequence, and a read error may be involved. The rearrangement links TRBV12-3 or TRBV12-4 to TRBJ2-5; 8 bases line up with TRBD2. The CDR3 totals 14 residues. In DNA form, the CDR3 reads TGTGCTAGCAGAGCGGGACTAGAGTTGGTGACACATTACTTC. Translated: CASRAGLELVTHYF.

Here the CDR3 reads CSTDSSSGNTIYF. DNA for the CDR3: TGCAGCACTGACAGTAGCTCTGGAAACACCATATATTTT. The chain is built from TRBV29-1 and TRBJ1-3; D may be TRBD1 (5 bases). The CDR3 has 13 residues. CDR1 is SQVTM, CDR2 ANQGSEA, per germline. Trimming took off 8 bases at V and 0 bases at J, with 11 bases between the two ends.

Comments on this clonotype: The final CDR3 position lacks the conserved phenylalanine or tryptophan, pointing to a likely read error. CDR3 nucleotides: TGTGCCAGCAGCCTGGAGGCCTTCTGGGAACAGTTCATC. It yields the protein CASSLEAFWEQFI. The chain carries TRBV11-2 and TRBJ2-1; tentatively, D is TRBD2 (5 bases). The ends were cut back, 5 bases at V and 13 bases at J, with 18 bases in the middle. CDR1 SGHAT and CDR2 FQNNGV come from the germline V gene. CDR3 length: 13 amino acids.

This clonotype was observed a single time. One end of the junction fails to match germline, which may point to a read error. The chain combines TRBV6-1 with TRBJ2-7; D is perhaps TRBD2 (6 bases). The CDR3 length is 15 residues. The germline V gene encodes CDR1 MNHNS and CDR2 SASEGT. The CDR3 DNA reads as TGTGCCAGCAGCCTCGGGGCGGGATCTGACTACGAGCAGTACTTT. It encodes CASSLGAGSDYEQYF.

A remark on this clonotype: Relative to the germline gene, one junction end is altered; a read error may explain this. This rearrangement joins TRBV10-3 to TRBJ2-1, with D hard to call. The CDR3 loop spans 11 amino acids. Germline values: CDR1 ENHRY, CDR2 SYGVKD. This CDR3 reads CAISDPGEQSF. CDR3 coding DNA: TGTGCCATCAGTGACCCAGGTGAGCAGTCCTTC.

J is TRBJ2-1 and V is TRBV11-2; the match to TRBD2 covers 11 bases. The length of the CDR3 is 18 residues. Germline values: CDR1 SGHAT, CDR2 FQNNGV. With V trimmed by 5 bases and J by 5 bases, 14 bases remained unmatched. CDR3 nucleotide sequence: TGTGCCAGCAGCCCCTATAGCGGGAGGGCCGGGTCCCACAATGAGCAGTTCTTC. Translation: CASSPYSGRAGSHNEQFF.

This clonotype was counted a few times. A much larger clone sits a single nucleotide away, making a read error possible. The chain uses TRBV28 and TRBJ2-2, with D uncertain. This CDR3 has 12 amino acids. V shed 10 bases and J shed 6 bases, with 12 bases lying between them. Per germline, CDR1 MDHEN and CDR2 SYDVKM. The CDR3, as DNA: TGTGCCACCCCTGCTGGAGCCGGGGAGCTGTTTTTT. Its translation is CATPAGAGELFF.

CDR3: CSARPCRGAYNEQFF. DNA of the CDR3: TGCAGTGCTAGGCCATGCAGGGGAGCCTACAATGAGCAGTTCTTC. The chain links TRBV20-1 to TRBJ2-1, with D possibly TRBD1 on 6 matching bases. V lost 3 bases to trimming and J lost 2 bases, with 14 bases between them. CDR1 is DFQATT, CDR2 SNEGSKA, per germline (reference sequence). This CDR3 has 15 amino acids.

As for this clonotype: This is likely a read error, given that the CDR3 carries no conserved phenylalanine or tryptophan at its end. The chain employs TRBV6-1 and TRBJ2-4; TRBD1 matches at 11 bases. This CDR3 spans 14 amino acids. CDR1 MNHNS and CDR2 SASEGT come from the germline V gene. The junction had 6 bases not matched to a gene; V was cut back by 9 bases and J by 5 bases. The CDR3 coding sequence is TGTGCCAGAAGGACAGGGGGCACGGAAAACATTCAGTACCTC. Translation gives CARRTGGTENIQYL.

This clonotype was counted a few times. The CDR3 does not end in the conserved phenylalanine or tryptophan, so this is likely a read error. The V gene is TRBV6-5, the J gene TRBJ1-1; D gene unclear. CDR1 and CDR2 from the germline V gene are MNHEY and SVGAGI. CDR3 length equals 13 residues. With 7 bases removed from V and 4 bases from J, the gap between germline ends came to 13 bases. DNA for the CDR3: TGTGCCAGCAAGAACCCCCGGGGCACTGAAGCTTTCTCT. Amino acid sequence: CASKNPRGTEAFS.

As to this clonotype: The CDR3 ends on some other residue instead of the conserved phenylalanine or tryptophan, so this is likely a read error. The chain's CDR3 is CASSMSETGAYEQYY. The CDR3 nucleotides are TGCGCCAGCAGCATGTCCGAGACGGGGGCCTATGAGCAGTACTAC. The chain recombines TRBV4-1 with TRBJ2-7; tentatively, D is TRBD1 or TRBD2 (6 bases each). The CDR3 covers 15 residues. Germline values: CDR1 MGHRA, CDR2 YSYEKL.

This clonotype has more than one count but fewer than ten. This chain links TRBV5-1 with TRBJ2-5; 8 nucleotides match TRBD1. Per germline, CDR1 SGHRS and CDR2 YFSETQ. The length of the CDR3 is 15 residues. Trimming removed 0 bases from V and 5 bases from J; junction bases left unmatched: 6. The CDR3 DNA reads TGCGCCAGCAGCTTGGGATCAGGGGGCACGGAGACCCAGTACTTC. It is translated as CASSLGSGGTETQYF.

This chain uses TRBV4-1 with TRBJ2-1; 7 nucleotides align to TRBD2. The V gene's germline CDR1 is MGHRA and CDR2 YSYEKL. The CDR3 is 18 amino acids. As DNA, the CDR3 is TGCACGAGCAGCCAAGAAGGCCGTGGGGGGGAGGGATACAATGAGCAGTTCTTC. It specifies CTSSQEGRGGEGYNEQFF.